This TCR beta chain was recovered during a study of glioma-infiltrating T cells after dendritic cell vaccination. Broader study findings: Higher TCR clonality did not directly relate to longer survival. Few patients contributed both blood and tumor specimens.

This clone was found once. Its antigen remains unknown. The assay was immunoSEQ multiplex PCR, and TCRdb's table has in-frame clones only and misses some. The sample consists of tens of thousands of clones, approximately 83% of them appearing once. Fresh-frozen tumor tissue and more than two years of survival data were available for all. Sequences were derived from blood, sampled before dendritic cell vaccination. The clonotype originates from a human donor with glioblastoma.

This CDR3 is CASSLAQAAGGYTF. The DNA for the CDR3 is TGCGCCAGCAGCTTGGCTCAGGCTGCCGGTGGCTACACCTTC. V usage is TRBV5-1 and J usage is TRBJ1-2, with D unresolved. Germline-derived CDR1 and CDR2 are SGHRS and YFSETQ. The length of the CDR3 is 14 residues. With 0 bases removed from V and 7 bases from J, the gap between germline ends came to 13 bases. The whole variable domain, filled in from reference TRBV5-1 and TRBJ1-2, reads KAGVTQTPRYLIKTRGQQVTLSCSPISGHRSVSWYQQTPGQGLQFLFEYFSETQRNKGNFPGRFSGRQFSNSRSEMNVSTLELGDSALYLCASSLAQAAGGYTFGSGTRLTVV.